Included here is one T cell receptor (beta chain) sequence, with context. Its specificity is not known. Other DNA sequences of this sample code for an identical CDR3. This specimen belongs to a study of shared clonotypes between healthy human individuals. Overall study results and limits: Clonotypes not shared had lower generation probabilities than those common to all four donors.

The germline gives CDR1 SEHNR, CDR2 FQNEAQ (reference sequence). There are 13 residues in the CDR3. The V and J ends lost 2 bases and 5 bases respectively, with 10 bases between them. Every immunoSEQ plate was one replicate of a subset's evenly spread DNA. Some clones are missing from TCRdb's copy, which holds only in-frame ones; the method was immunoSEQ multiplex PCR. The sample has about 820,000 clones, about 92% seen once. Positively selected for CCR7, the CD45RO-negative cells used as naive CD8 cells excluded terminally differentiated effector memory CD45RA+ cells. The specimen sequenced was naive CD8+ T cells sorted from blood. V is TRBV7-9 and J is TRBJ2-7; possibly TRBD1 or TRBD2 for D (5 bases each). The source of this sequence is a man between 25 and 39 years old in good health. The CDR3 coding sequence is TGTGCCAGCAGCTTAACCGGGACGCACGAGCAGTACTTC. As protein: CASSLTGTHEQYF.